These 18 T cell receptor beta chains originate from one sample sequenced in a study of CD8+CD57+ T cells in acquired aplastic anemia. Those patients picked for sequencing had displayed CD8+CD57+ cell expansion on flow cytometry. Genomic DNA was employed as the template in profiling TCR beta VDJ and CDR3. Using its own MiXCR run on the reads, TCRdb lists one record per CDR3 protein. The profile covers about 160,000 distinct CDR3 sequences, with about 50% appearing a single time and 30% to 40% taken by the ten largest. The sample taken for sequencing was sorted CD4+, CD8+, or CD8+CD57+ T cells (not recorded which) from PBMCs. These receptors all stem from a human donor with aplastic anemia.

The sample holds many counts of this clonotype. The rearrangement joins TRBV10-1 to TRBJ1-1; D gene unclear. V was shortened by 3 bases and J by 5 bases, with 7 bases between the two germline ends. Germline CDR1 reads WNHNN; CDR2 reads SYGVQD (reference sequence). This CDR3 has 12 residues. In nucleotides, the CDR3 is TGCGCCAGCAGTGAAGGGTCTACTGAAGCTTTCTTT. Protein: CASSEGSTEAFF.

This clonotype was recorded only once. This clone may be a read error of a much larger clone one base away. V usage is TRBV14 and J usage is TRBJ2-7; D call uncertain. CDR1 SGHDN and CDR2 FVKESK come from the germline V gene. The CDR3 has 15 amino acids. In DNA, the CDR3 is TGTGCCAGCAGCCAAGATAAGAGATATACCTACGAGCGGTACTTC. It translates to CASSQDKRYTYERYF.

This clonotype was found many times. V and J are TRBV2 and TRBJ1-6; D gene uncertain. The CDR3 runs 16 residues. The V end lost 3 bases, the J end lost 0 bases, and 9 bases lay between the germline ends. The V gene's germline CDR1 is SNHLY and CDR2 FYNNEI. The CDR3 here is CASSEAAGSYNSPLHF. DNA of the CDR3: TGTGCCAGCAGTGAGGCAGCGGGCTCCTATAATTCACCCCTCCACTTT. Using reference TRBV2 and TRBJ1-6 for the parts outside the CDR3, the full variable domain is EPEVTQTPSHQVTQMGQEVILRCVPISNHLYFYWYRQILGQKVEFLVSFYNNEISEKSEIFDDQFSVERPDGSNFTLKIRSTKLEDSAMYFCASSEAAGSYNSPLHFGNGTRLTVT.

The rearrangement links TRBV9 to TRBJ2-5; 7 bases match TRBD2. Losses at the gene ends were 0 bases for V and 3 bases for J; bases not matched to a gene: 5. CDR3 length: 15 amino acids. From germline, CDR1 is SGDLS and CDR2 YYNGEE. CDR3 in DNA: TGTGCCAGCAGCGTAGGGGCTAGCGGAAAAGAGACCCAGTACTTC. Its translation: CASSVGASGKETQYF.

There are many counts of this clonotype. This rearrangement joins TRBV4-1 to TRBJ1-2; possibly TRBD1 for D (6 bases). This CDR3 comprises 16 residues. From germline, CDR1 is MGHRA and CDR2 YSYEKL. Deletions cut 3 bases from V and 4 bases from J, with 18 bases between. The CDR3 spells CASSQRAGETIYGYTF. In DNA, the CDR3 is TGCGCCAGCAGCCAGAGGGCAGGGGAAACCATCTATGGCTACACCTTC.

In the case of this clonotype: It may be a read error: a sequence one base away is much more abundant. The chain couples TRBV7-9 to TRBJ2-2; TRBD2 might be the D (5 bases). The V gene lost 3 bases and the J gene lost 8 bases, with 16 bases spanning the gap. The germline gives CDR1 SEHNR, CDR2 FQNEAQ (reference sequence). This CDR3 is 15 amino acids long. DNA for the CDR3: TGTGCCAGCAGCTTTCGGGATCGTGGGGTGGGGGAGCTGTTTTTT. It translates to CASSFRDRGVGELFF.

This clonotype has ten or more counts. J is TRBJ1-1 and V is TRBV25-1; D remains ambiguous. The CDR3 covers 12 residues. The germline CDR1 and CDR2 sequences are MGHDK and SYGVNS. V shed 5 bases and J shed 1 base, with 5 bases lying between them. The CDR3 loop is CASSLANTEAFF. The CDR3 DNA sequence: TGTGCCAGCAGTCTGGCGAACACTGAAGCTTTCTTT.

The table lists this clonotype with many counts. The chain joins TRBV14 to TRBJ2-7; 7 nucleotides agree with TRBD2. Trimming removed 5 bases from V and 2 bases from J; junction bases left unmatched: 6. Germline lookup yields CDR1 SGHDN and CDR2 FVKESK. The CDR3 runs 14 residues. CDR3 region: CASSTREVAYEQYF. The CDR3 coding sequence is TGTGCCAGCAGCACCCGGGAGGTAGCCTACGAGCAGTACTTC.

At least ten counts were recorded for this clonotype. V is TRBV9 and J is TRBJ1-2; 7 bases agree with TRBD1. This CDR3 is built from 16 residues. Trimming took 1 base from V and 2 from J; bases not matched to a gene: 8. Per germline, CDR1 SGDLS and CDR2 YYNGEE. This chain's CDR3 is CASSVTTTGPNYGYTF. CDR3 sequence (DNA): TGTGCCAGCAGCGTAACCACGACAGGGCCAAACTATGGCTACACCTTC.

This clonotype was counted many times. This chain uses TRBV9 with TRBJ2-1; no clear D. The CDR3 is 15 amino acids. Germline lookup yields CDR1 SGDLS and CDR2 YYNGEE. V lost 3 bases, J lost 4 bases, and 14 bases lay in between. CDR3 nucleotide sequence: TGTGCCAGCAGCGCGCACCCGACCGGGTACAATGAGCAGTTCTTC. Protein: CASSAHPTGYNEQFF. Full variable domain (remainder filled in from reference TRBV9 and TRBJ2-1): DSGVTQTPKHLITATGQRVTLRCSPRSGDLSVYWYQQSLDQGLQFLIQYYNGEERAKGNILERFSAQQFPDLHSELNLSSLELGDSALYFCASSAHPTGYNEQFFGPGTRLTVL.

Only a few counts were recorded for this clonotype. The chain couples TRBV7-9 to TRBJ2-7; D remains unclear. The CDR3 runs to 12 residues. V gave up 1 base and J gave up 5 bases, with 6 bases separating them. Germline CDR1 is SEHNR and CDR2 is FQNEAQ (reference sequence). The CDR3 protein is CASSLEVNEQYF. In DNA form, the CDR3 reads TGTGCCAGCAGCTTAGAGGTCAACGAGCAGTACTTC.

The chain uses TRBV7-9 and TRBJ2-7; TRBD1 matches at 9 bases. The CDR3 totals 14 residues. Germline lookup yields CDR1 SEHNR and CDR2 FQNEAQ (reference sequence). Losses at the gene ends were 5 bases for V and 4 bases for J; bases not matched to a gene: 6. The CDR3 loop reads CASSSGTGQYEQYF. As DNA, the CDR3 is TGTGCCAGCAGCAGCGGGACAGGGCAATACGAGCAGTACTTC. The full variable domain, with the rest looked up from reference TRBV7-9 and TRBJ2-7, is DTGVSQNPRHKITKRGQNVTFRCDPISEHNRLYWYRQTLGQGPEFLTYFQNEAQLEKSRLLSDRFSAERPKGSFSTLEIQRTEQGDSAMYLCASSSGTGQYEQYFGPGTRLTVT.

This rearrangement joins TRBV29-1 to TRBJ1-2; 7 bases line up with TRBD1. This CDR3 contains 12 residues. Germline CDR1 and CDR2: SQVTM and ANQGSEA. Trimming took 3 bases from V and 3 from J; bases not matched to a gene: 1. CDR3 in amino acids: CSVDQGDYGYTF. In DNA form, the CDR3 reads TGCAGCGTTGACCAGGGGGACTATGGCTACACCTTC.

This chain uses TRBV20-1 with TRBJ1-5; D is undetermined. Looked up from germline, CDR1 is DFQATT and CDR2 is SNEGSKA (reference sequence). V was clipped by 6 bases and J by 0 bases, with 15 bases between them. The CDR3 length is 15 residues. CDR3 DNA sequence: TGCAGTGCCACGGGTAAGGATTATAGCAATCAGCCCCAGCATTTT. This encodes CSATGKDYSNQPQHF.

This sequence joins TRBV30 and TRBJ1-2; D perhaps matches TRBD1 (5 bases). V was pared by 3 bases and J by 4 bases, with 6 bases between. The CDR3 covers 11 residues. CDR1 and CDR2 (germline): GTSNPN, SVGIG (reference sequence). CDR3 coding DNA: TGTGCCTGGAGGACAGCCTATGGCTACACCTTC. Translated: CAWRTAYGYTF.

The rearrangement uses TRBV15 and TRBJ1-5; possible D gene TRBD1, 6 bases. The CDR3 contains 14 residues. V was trimmed by 6 bases and J by 1 base, leaving 10 bases between them. The germline gives CDR1 LNHNV, CDR2 YYDKDF (reference sequence). As DNA, the CDR3 is TGTGCCACCAGTACAGGGATGAGCAATCAGCCCCAGCATTTT. Translating gives CATSTGMSNQPQHF.

The chain combines TRBV7-8 with TRBJ2-1; D call uncertain. The V gene lost 2 bases and the J gene lost 7 bases, with 9 bases spanning the gap. The CDR3 spans 13 residues. From germline, CDR1 is SGHVS and CDR2 FQNEAQ. The CDR3 here is CASSLSPLNEQFF. The CDR3 DNA sequence: TGTGCCAGCAGCTTATCCCCGTTAAATGAGCAGTTCTTC.

This clonotype came up many times. This chain joins TRBV9 and TRBJ2-1; the match to TRBD2 covers 10 bases. CDR3 length equals 12 residues. CDR1 is SGDLS, CDR2 YYNGEE, per germline. J lost 12 bases, V lost 4 bases, and 4 bases had no gene match. The CDR3 DNA is TGTGCCAGCAGCCTAGCGGGAGATGTGCAGTTCTTC. Amino acids: CASSLAGDVQFF.